Listed below are T cell receptor beta chains from one sample, sequenced in a study of blood T cell repertoires in COVID-19. Some clones are missing from TCRdb's copy, which holds only in-frame ones; the method was immunoSEQ multiplex PCR. The table includes around 160,000 clones, 88% detected once. Sequences were obtained from PBMCs or T cells enriched from blood (not recorded which). These receptors all stem from a woman under 40 with acute COVID-19. Both conserved end residues are part of each CDR3. The D gene is left open where the match is weak. The size field is filled for only some rows; it gives once, few, many or a size class.

D gene	J gene	V gene	clone size	CDR3 protein	CDR3 DNA
NA	TRBJ2-6	TRBV30	NA	CAWSVLLVSGANVLTF	TGTGCCTGGAGTGTACTTCTAGTTTCCGGGGCCAACGTCCTGACTTTC
NA	TRBJ2-5	TRBV11-1	NA	CASSSAPGHGETQYF	TGTGCCAGCAGCTCCGCTCCGGGACACGGAGAGACCCAGTACTTC
TRBD1	TRBJ2-7	TRBV19	NA	CASSMGGDRGTYEQYF	TGTGCCAGTAGTATGGGTGGAGACAGGGGGACCTACGAGCAGTACTTC
NA	TRBJ1-2	TRBV13	once	CASSPVGNSGANYGYTF	TGTGCCAGCAGCCCCGTGGGCAATTCAGGGGCTAACTATGGCTACACCTTC
NA	TRBJ1-5	TRBV19	NA	CASSILLQGQPQHF	TGTGCCAGTAGTATCTTACTACAGGGCCAGCCCCAGCATTTT
NA	TRBJ2-7	TRBV27	once	CASSLGQNYEQYF	TGTGCCAGCAGTCTCGGACAGAACTACGAGCAGTACTTC
NA	TRBJ1-1	TRBV25-1	NA	CASRQGSTEAFF	TGTGCCAGCAGGCAGGGGTCCACTGAAGCTTTCTTT
NA	TRBJ1-6	TRBV4-3	NA	CASSHGVTGSPLHF	TGCGCCAGCAGCCATGGGGTAACAGGTTCACCCCTCCACTTT
TRBD1	TRBJ1-2	TRBV19	NA	CASISTGGASYGYTF	TGTGCCAGTATCTCGACAGGGGGCGCTTCCTATGGCTACACCTTC
NA	TRBJ1-1	TRBV18	NA	CASSPIGDGKNTEAFF	TGTGCCAGCTCACCAATAGGGGATGGGAAGAACACTGAAGCTTTCTTT
TRBD2	TRBJ2-7	TRBV19	once	CASSIVSPPAGVGEQYF	TGTGCCAGTAGTATAGTATCCCCCCCAGCGGGAGTCGGCGAGCAGTACTTC
NA	TRBJ2-3	TRBV6-4	once	CASSDSISGSDTQYF	TGTGCCAGCAGTGACTCGATTAGCGGTTCAGATACGCAGTATTTT
NA	TRBJ1-4	TRBV28	NA	CASSPLGGTNEKLFF	TGTGCCAGCAGTCCTCTCGGTGGAACTAATGAAAAACTGTTTTTT
NA	TRBJ2-5	TRBV28	NA	CASSLPASQETQYF	TGTGCCAGCAGTTTACCCGCGTCCCAAGAGACCCAGTACTTC
NA	TRBJ1-2	TRBV15	NA	CATSRGGEFTETDGYTF	TGTGCCACCAGCAGAGGTGGGGAGTTTACGGAGACCGATGGCTACACCTTC
NA	TRBJ2-1	TRBV6-5	once	CASSISRRYNEQFF	TGTGCCAGCAGTATTAGCCGGAGATACAATGAGCAGTTCTTC
TRBD1	TRBJ1-4	TRBV28	NA	CASSQQGVNEKLFF	TGTGCCAGCAGCCAACAGGGGGTCAATGAAAAACTGTTTTTT
NA	TRBJ2-7	TRBV3-1/TRBV3-2	NA	CASSQDYYEQYF	TGTGCCAGCAGCCAAGACTACTACGAGCAGTACTTC
NA	TRBJ1-6	TRBV7-2	NA	CASSLDYQGYTPLHF	TGTGCCAGCAGCTTAGATTACCAGGGATATACACCCCTCCACTTT
TRBD1	TRBJ2-7	TRBV3-1/TRBV3-2	NA	CASSRQGPISSYEQYF	TGTGCCAGCAGCCGACAGGGGCCAATCTCATCCTACGAGCAGTACTTC
NA	TRBJ1-1	TRBV2	NA	CASSDPPGSTEAFF	TGTGCCAGCAGTGATCCCCCGGGAAGCACTGAAGCTTTCTTT
NA	TRBJ1-3	TRBV18	NA	CASSPPSVNGNTIYF	TGTGCCAGCTCACCCCCTTCTGTAAATGGAAACACCATATATTTT
TRBD1	TRBJ2-5	TRBV27	NA	CASSLNIRDRGLQETQYF	TGTGCCAGCAGCTTAAATATCCGGGACAGGGGTCTCCAAGAGACCCAGTACTTC
TRBD2	TRBJ2-2	TRBV27	NA	CASSFGSGRAGELFF	TGTGCCAGCAGTTTTGGTAGCGGGAGGGCCGGGGAGCTGTTTTTT
TRBD1	TRBJ2-5	TRBV6-5	NA	CASSYGTGRETQYF	TGTGCCAGCAGTTACGGGACAGGGAGGGAGACCCAGTACTTC
TRBD1	TRBJ1-4	TRBV24-1	NA	CATSDAGTGGEKLFF	TGTGCCACCAGTGATGCCGGGACAGGGGGCGAAAAACTGTTTTTT
NA	TRBJ2-1	TRBV5-1	NA	CASSTNRGEQFF	TGCGCCAGCAGCACAAACCGGGGTGAGCAGTTCTTC